Shown below are 5 T cell receptor beta chains from a single sample sequenced in a study of T cell responses to AZD1222 COVID-19 vaccine. Assay: immunoSEQ multiplex PCR; the TCRdb copy retains only in-frame clones and omits some. The table includes some 90,000 clones, 65% to 90% detected once. The sequences come from peripheral blood, collected on day 0 of AZD1222 vaccination. The receptors stem from an adult in good health.

The J gene is TRBJ1-1, the V gene TRBV11-1; D uncertain. Trimming shortened V by 2 bases and J by 3 bases, and 10 bases separated the two germline ends. CDR1 and CDR2 (germline): SGHAT, FQDESV (reference sequence). The CDR3 has 14 amino acids. CDR3 sequence: CASSLPGVHTEAFF. The DNA for the CDR3 is TGTGCCAGCAGCTTACCCGGGGTGCACACTGAAGCTTTCTTT.

The chain carries TRBV3-1 (or the pseudogene TRBV3-2) and TRBJ2-3; TRBD2 matches at 8 bases. The CDR3 sequence is 16 residues long. After removal of 0 bases from V and 3 bases from J, the junction contained 5 bases not matched to a gene. Germline-derived CDR1 and CDR2 are LGHDT and YNNKEL (reference sequence). CDR3 in amino acids: CASSQDWREATDTQYF. The DNA of the CDR3 is TGTGCCAGCAGCCAAGACTGGCGGGAGGCGACAGATACGCAGTATTTT.

The rearrangement uses TRBV7-9 and TRBJ1-6; TRBD1 is a possible D gene (5 bases). The CDR3 has 18 amino acids. Trimming cost V 1 base and J 0 bases, with 13 bases left between them. Germline V lookup: CDR1 SEHNR, CDR2 FQNEAQ (reference sequence). The CDR3 coding sequence is TGTGCCAGCAGCTTAGGTGACAGAGAGAGCTCCTATAATTCACCCCTCCACTTT. Translating gives CASSLGDRESSYNSPLHF.

The chain couples TRBV7-9 to TRBJ1-1, with a tentative D call TRBD1 (5 bases). Germline assignment: CDR1 SEHNR and CDR2 FQNEAQ (reference sequence). Trimming cost V 5 bases and J 1 base, with 14 bases left between them. The CDR3 totals 15 residues. CDR3 in amino acids: CASSPELGGNTEAFF. The CDR3 DNA is TGTGCCAGCAGCCCCGAATTGGGGGGGAACACTGAAGCTTTCTTT. The variable domain in full, completed from reference TRBV7-9 and TRBJ1-1, reads DTGVSQNPRHKITKRGQNVTFRCDPISEHNRLYWYRQTLGQGPEFLTYFQNEAQLEKSRLLSDRFSAERPKGSFSTLEIQRTEQGDSAMYLCASSPELGGNTEAFFGQGTRLTVV.

This chain uses TRBV5-6 with TRBJ1-2; D gene uncertain. This CDR3 has 15 residues. Germline V gene data show CDR1 as SGHDT and CDR2 as YYEEEE. The ends were cut back, 0 bases at V and 0 bases at J, with 9 bases in the middle. The CDR3 DNA sequence: TGTGCCAGCAGCTTGGGGGGAGGCTCTAACTATGGCTACACCTTC. It encodes CASSLGGGSNYGYTF.